This T cell receptor beta chain was identified in a study of CD8+ T cells in alopecia areata. Study-wide context: Each of the treated patients was given oral tofacitinib, 5 to 10 mg twice daily, for moderate-to-severe alopecia areata. Percent affected scalp area, the SALT score, rated treated patients' severity.

Study outcomes and limitations: Tofacitinib yielded significantly lower scalp clonality and fewer expanded CD8+ clones among the top 100.

A note on this clone: Its antigen is undetermined.

Extraction of RNA preceded its reverse transcription into cDNA, which served as the sequencing template. Assay used: immunoSEQ multiplex PCR; TCRdb lists only in-frame clones, some missing. The data show some 170,000 clones, roughly 60% seen once. Treatment specified: oral pan-JAK inhibitor, 5-10 mg twice daily. Lesional scalp punch biopsies and peripheral blood came from alopecia areata patients. The V gene's germline CDR1 is LGHNA and CDR2 YNFKEQ. The V segment lost 1 base and the J segment 4 bases; nucleotides outside the gene matches: 3. The CDR3 is 15 amino acids. The receptor comes from a human donor with alopecia areata. V gene TRBV4-2 combines with J gene TRBJ1-2, with 10 bases that match TRBD1. The source was CD4+ T cells sorted from blood, collected between weeks 55 and 70, from a patient treated with tofacitinib. The CDR3 region is CASSQGGTGVYGYTF. The CDR3 DNA follows: TGTGCCAGCAGCCAAGGGGGGACAGGGGTCTATGGCTACACCTTC.